What follows is one TCR beta chain and its context. Its antigen target is currently unknown. Base qualities are not provided; no much larger clone lies one nucleotide away. The immunoSEQ platform was used for deep TCRbeta sequencing. In the original analysis: Only productive rearrangements were exported from the immunoSEQ Analyzer for downstream analysis. T cell phenotypes were assigned to bulk TCRbeta clonotypes by matching to single-cell RNA+TCR-seq clones sharing the same TCRbeta sequence. Tumor enrichment of a clone was calculated by dividing the clone's tumor frequency by the clone's PBMC frequency, both taken from bulk TCR sequencing. GLIPH was used to group TCRs into specificity groups, clusters of distinct TCRs likely recognizing common antigens via shared CDR3 motifs. Drawn from immuneACCESS, this table holds only the in-frame rearrangements with V and J called that TCRdb kept. Clones are partly lost; checked studies trace under half to an unresolved V gene and leave the rest unexplained. For V, J and clone size, that table is used; D and trimming come from the DNA. In all, the sample holds 4,500 to 7,000 clones, and around 83% of those were seen once. The top ten clonotypes cover 40% to 50% of the sample.

The CDR3 spans 16 residues, from the cysteine through the phenylalanine. Kept here is only the CDR3 DNA, which spans 48 bases and is read in frame from base 1. Sequences LNHNV (CDR1) and YYDKDF (CDR2) are obtained from the germline V gene (reference sequence). V is pruned by 1 base and J by 6 bases, leaving 9 bases of the junction without a gene match. These data originate in a study of T cells in tumors after PD-1 blockade (dated by TCRdb to between 2018 and 2021). Study-level background: Patients were excluded if they had prior checkpoint blockade, use of systemic immunosuppressants, or recent radiotherapy or other anti-cancer therapy within 4 weeks. Paired single-cell RNA and TCR sequencing was done in the study on site-matched tumors from patients with BCC or SCC, both before and after anti-PD-1 therapy. Ongoing daily vismodegib 150 mg was also given to a subset of patients during anti-PD-1 treatment. On average, peripheral blood samples yielded 36,536 unique clonotypes and 95,000 to 140,000 TCR templates (range roughly 24,000-280,000). Clinical response was assessed using RECIST version 1.1. To compare blood and tumor clonotypes, bulk TCR sequencing was performed on under 12 peripheral blood samples from roughly 5 patients. Treatment consisted of either cemiplimab 350 mg every 2 weeks or pembrolizumab 200 mg every 3 weeks. Study-wide findings and limitations: Roughly 40% of the TCR clonotypes from tumors also showed up in blood, and some novel exhausted tumor clones were present in pre-treatment blood, which suggests peripheral recruitment. The source of novel T cell clones was not identified, and lymphoid organs or rare unexpanded clones within the tumor or the tumor periphery could be included among the possible sources.

For bulk TCRbeta sequencing, genomic DNA was extracted from tumor biopsies or peripheral blood, and input amounts ranged from about 600 ng to 6,500 ng. Every patient had histologically proven advanced or metastatic basal or squamous cell carcinoma and was a poor candidate for surgical resection. The basal cell carcinoma cohort comprised more than 10 patients, of whom seven or eight had bulk tumor TCR sequencing. The source material was PBMCs, sampled after anti-PD-1 therapy. This clonotype was obtained from a human donor with advanced basal cell or squamous cell carcinoma (not recorded which). The chain uses TRBV15 and TRBJ1-5; the central 7 bases match TRBD1. The base sequence is TGTGCCACCAGCAGAGCGGGGACAGCTAGTGGTCAGCCCCAGCATTTT. It specifies CATSRAGTASGQPQHF.